The rows below give T cell receptor beta chains drawn from one sample of a study of cytomegalovirus exposure and HLA in healthy donors. The assay was immunoSEQ multiplex PCR, and TCRdb's table has in-frame clones only and misses some. This sample yields about 190,000 clones, of which around 79% are seen a single time; less than 2% belongs to the top ten. Sequenced input: PBMCs. Source of these receptors: a woman aged 18-30 years in good health and CMV-seronegative. Both conserved end residues are part of each CDR3. Each record gives: D gene, CDR3 length, J gene, clone size, V gene, CDR3 DNA, CDR3 protein. The D gene is left open where the match is weak. Clone size is not always given. Where it is, it says once, few, many or a class for expanded clones.

>TRBD1|18|TRBJ1-1|.|TRBV12-5
TGTGCTAGTGGTTTGGGCACTAAGACAGGGGGCGGGAACACTGAAGCTTTCTTT
CASGLGTKTGGGNTEAFF
>TRBD2|14|TRBJ2-7|.|TRBV5-1
TGCGCCAGCAGCTTGCCTAGCGGGACTTACGAGCAGTACTTC
CASSLPSGTYEQYF
>.|13|TRBJ1-1|few|TRBV28
TGTGCCAGCACCTTCCTAGGGGACACTGAAGCTTTCTTT
CASTFLGDTEAFF
>TRBD2|16|TRBJ2-1|few|TRBV9
TGTGCCAGCAGCGTAGAACCTAGCGGGAGGCGGAATGAGCAGTTCTTC
CASSVEPSGRRNEQFF
>.|13|TRBJ2-7|.|TRBV4-3
TGCGCCAGCAGCCAAGAAGACAGGTTTGTGCAGTACTTC
CASSQEDRFVQYF
>.|12|TRBJ1-2|.|TRBV2
TGTGCCAGCAGTTCGGACCAGCGGGGCTACACCTTC
CASSSDQRGYTF
>TRBD2|13|TRBJ2-7|few|TRBV19
TGTGCCAGTCGACTAGCGGGGAGGTGGGAGCAGTACTTC
CASRLAGRWEQYF
>TRBD1|13|TRBJ2-5|.|TRBV2
TGTGCCAGCAGTGGGGACAGGGAAGAGACCCAGTACTTC
CASSGDREETQYF
>.|15|TRBJ1-1|.|TRBV7-9
TGTTCCAGCAGTGCAGGGAACCCCCGGGACACTGAAGCTTTCTTT
CSSSAGNPRDTEAFF
>.|15|TRBJ1-3|.|TRBV6-5
TGTGCCAGCAGTGTCTGGCAGGGCTCTGGAAACACCATATATTTT
CASSVWQGSGNTIYF
>.|11|TRBJ1-1|few|TRBV6-1
TGTGCCAGCAGTGAAGAGGGGTTGTCTTTCTTT
CASSEEGLSFF
>TRBD2|15|TRBJ2-1|.|TRBV7-9
TGTGCCACTATGACTAGCGGGATCCTCTACAATGAGCAGTTCTTC
CATMTSGILYNEQFF
>TRBD1|16|TRBJ1-5|few|TRBV5-5
TGTGCCAGCAGCTACTCCGGGACAGGGGTCAATCAGCCCCAGCATTTT
CASSYSGTGVNQPQHF
>.|14|TRBJ1-4|.|TRBV5-1
TGCGCCAGCAGCTTGGGAGCAGGGAATGAAAAACTGTTTTTT
CASSLGAGNEKLFF
>TRBD1|14|TRBJ2-5|.|TRBV23-1
TGCGCCGGAAAGGACAGGACAAGGGAAGAGACCCAGTACTTC
CAGKDRTREETQYF
>TRBD1|18|TRBJ1-3|.|TRBV4-1
TGCGCCAGCAGCCAAACCGGACAGGTCCTAAGCTCTGGAAACACCATATATTTT
CASSQTGQVLSSGNTIYF
>TRBD1|18|TRBJ1-6|.|TRBV13
TGTGCCAGCAGCCAGACGACAGGGAGGAGCTCCTATAATTCACCCCTCCACTTT
CASSQTTGRSSYNSPLHF
>TRBD2|16|TRBJ2-7|.|TRBV28
TGTGCCAGCAGTTTTCCCCGAGAGCGGGAGCCTTACGAGCAGTACTTC
CASSFPREREPYEQYF
>.|15|TRBJ2-2|.|TRBV11-2
TGTGCCAGCAGCTTGAACCGACGGGACACCGGGGAGCTGTTTTTT
CASSLNRRDTGELFF
>.|14|TRBJ1-2|.|TRBV16
TGTGCCAGCAGCCAATCGTTGGGCCAACGAGGCTACACCTTC
CASSQSLGQRGYTF
>.|14|TRBJ1-3|.|TRBV30
TGTGCCTGGAGTGTACTGGGCTTCGGAAACACCATATATTTT
CAWSVLGFGNTIYF
>TRBD2|15|TRBJ2-5|.|TRBV7-7
TGTGCTAGCAGCCAACGGACTAGCGGCGGAGAGACCCAGTACTTC
CASSQRTSGGETQYF
>TRBD1|15|TRBJ1-2|few|TRBV5-5
TGTGCCAGCAGCCTAAGCCTGACAGGGGACTATGGCTACACCTTC
CASSLSLTGDYGYTF
>.|15|TRBJ2-3|.|TRBV7-2
TGTGCCAGCAGCTTTGACAGAACCCCCCCGGGTACGCAGTATTTT
CASSFDRTPPGTQYF
>.|13|TRBJ1-5|.|TRBV10-3
TGTGCCATCAGTGAAGAGAGCAATCAGCCCCAGCATTTT
CAISEESNQPQHF
>TRBD1|14|TRBJ2-7|.|TRBV18
TGTGCCAGCTCATACCGACAGGGTCTGGACGAGCAGTACTTC
CASSYRQGLDEQYF
>.|13|TRBJ1-5|.|TRBV6-5
TGTGCCAGCCTAGACGAGTCCAATCAGCCCCAGCATTTT
CASLDESNQPQHF
>.|11|TRBJ1-2|once|TRBV28
TGTGCCAGCAGCACTAACTATGGCTACACCTTC
CASSTNYGYTF
>.|13|TRBJ1-1|.|TRBV5-1
TGCGCCAGCAGCCTGCGCCAGAACACTGAAGCTTTCTTT
CASSLRQNTEAFF
>.|12|TRBJ2-7|.|TRBV9
TGTGCCAGCAGCGCCGACCCGGGGAAGCAGTACTTC
CASSADPGKQYF
>TRBD2|15|TRBJ2-7|.|TRBV27
TGTGCCAGCAGTTTGACTAGCGGGAACACCTACGAGCAGTACTTC
CASSLTSGNTYEQYF
>TRBD1|15|TRBJ1-1|once|TRBV15
TGTGCCACCAGCAGAGATCAGGGGGCGAACACTGAAGCTTTCTTT
CATSRDQGANTEAFF
>TRBD2|16|TRBJ2-4|few|TRBV4-1
TGCGCCAGCAGCCAAGTTAGCGGGGGGGTCAAAAACATTCAGTACTTC
CASSQVSGGVKNIQYF
>.|15|TRBJ1-1|.|TRBV28
TGTGCCAGCAGTTTACCCGGGACAACGAACACTGAAGCTTTCTTT
CASSLPGTTNTEAFF
>TRBD2|12|TRBJ2-1|few|TRBV6-6
TGTGCCAGCAGTGGCACTAGCGCTGAGCAGTTCTTC
CASSGTSAEQFF
>TRBD1|13|TRBJ1-2|.|TRBV19
TGTGCCAGTACCTCACAGGGGTTCTATGGCTACACCTTC
CASTSQGFYGYTF
>TRBD2|17|TRBJ2-1|.|TRBV5-3
TGTGCCAGAAGCGCCCGACTAGCGGGGGGGCCTTACAATGAGCAGTTCTTC
CARSARLAGGPYNEQFF
>TRBD1|16|TRBJ1-5|.|TRBV7-8
TGTGCCAGCAGCTTGTCCGGGACAGGCCTCAATCAGCCCCAGCATTTT
CASSLSGTGLNQPQHF
>TRBD2|16|TRBJ2-5|.|TRBV5-1
TGCGCCAGCAGCTTGCCTAGCGGGGGGCCTCAAGAGACCCAGTACTTC
CASSLPSGGPQETQYF
>.|16|TRBJ2-1|.|TRBV7-3
TGTGCCAGCAGCTCCCGCCACAGCCGCTCCTACAATGAGCAGTTCTTC
CASSSRHSRSYNEQFF
>.|14|TRBJ2-3|.|TRBV7-2
TGTGCCAGCAGCTCATACAAAGGCACAGATACGCAGTATTTT
CASSSYKGTDTQYF
>.|15|TRBJ2-2|.|TRBV9
TGTGCCAGCACCCGTTCGGGGGTACACACCGGGGAGCTGTTTTTT
CASTRSGVHTGELFF
>.|17|TRBJ2-1|.|TRBV13
TGTGCCAGCAGCTTTTCCGGGGAGAGCCCCTTGTCCAGTGAGCAGTTCTTC
CASSFSGESPLSSEQFF